This TCR beta chain was found in a study of blood T cell repertoires in COVID-19. Per the original methods: Estimated nucleated cell counts came from reference gene primer amplification. Sequencing used immunoSEQ multiplex PCR; TCRdb keeps in-frame clones, though not all of them. Clone size and V and J calls were adopted from that table, with D and trimming inferred from the DNA. There are 240,000 or so clones in the sample; approximately 80% occur only once, and over 1.5% lies in the top ten. Material: peripheral blood. This TCR came from a woman of 80 years or more with acute or convalescent COVID-19.

The CDR3 here is CASSWRLAGTASTQYF. The CDR3 DNA reads TGTGCCAGTAGTTGGAGACTAGCGGGCACAGCTAGCACTCAGTACTTC. This chain links TRBV19 with TRBJ2-4; 10 bases match TRBD2. The V gene end was trimmed by 5 bases and the J gene end by 12 bases; junction bases not matched to a gene: 16. CDR1 and CDR2 from the germline V gene are LNHDA and SQIVND (reference sequence). The CDR3 runs to 16 residues.